This T cell receptor (beta chain) came from a study of T cells after yellow fever vaccination. Study results and limitations: Weaker, the secondary response had a peak occurring faster, on day 5 versus 15.

Only a few counts were recorded for this clonotype. The antigen is undetermined. CDR1 and CDR2 (germline): GTSNPN, SVGIG (reference sequence). The CDR3 sequence is 14 residues long. V was pared by 2 bases and J by 8 bases, with 8 bases of the junction left unmatched. Synthesis of TCR cDNA relied on 5'RACE template switching, which attached a universal primer site and UMIs. TCRdb reanalysed the 5' RACE reads using MiXCR and keeps one entry per CDR3 protein. The sample comprises 300,000 or so distinct CDR3 sequences, 13% of which are singletons, and roughly 0.5% rests with the top ten. The TCR originated in a man in his thirties or forties who received the YFV17D yellow fever vaccine. Specimen: CD4+ T cells sorted from PBMCs, collected 45 days after the yellow fever booster vaccination. The genes are TRBV30 and TRBJ2-1; 8 nucleotides line up with TRBD2. This chain's CDR3 is CAWSPPGTSDEQFF. The DNA of the CDR3 is TGTGCCTGGAGTCCGCCGGGGACTAGTGATGAGCAGTTCTTC.